The rows below give T cell receptor beta chains drawn from one sample of a study of T cells in Graves' hyperthyroidism and ophthalmopathy. TCRdb ran MiXCR on the multiplex PCR reads and lists one entry per CDR3 protein. The table has roughly 520,000 distinct CDR3 sequences, roughly a quarter seen once. The sequencing input was blood. Every receptor here comes from a woman aged 25 to 39 with Graves' ophthalmopathy. The CDR3 runs from the conserved cysteine through the conserved F or W. The order of the fields is D gene, V gene, CDR3 protein. D genes are given only for firm matches.

. TRBV3-1 CASSQHRAAWKCTF
. TRBV13 CASSLDPTGQETQYF
TRBD1 TRBV20-1 CSAQGATEAFF
. TRBV28 CASNVGQTDGYTF
. TRBV12-3/TRBV12-4 CASSLGSGSDRNTIYF
TRBD1 TRBV20-1 CSARDLRQGSNQPQHF
. TRBV20-1 CSARDSGWAKNIKYF
TRBD1 TRBV28 CASRLNRGRSYEQYF
TRBD2 TRBV11-2 CASSLGLGLAGVTTQYF
TRBD2 TRBV11-2 CASSFHGTSGSETQYF
. TRBV29-1 CSVERTANTGELFF
. TRBV27 CASRPGRYSFYGYTF
. TRBV6-5 CASSFRETYEQYF
. TRBV27 CASSPLLGDQPQHF
. TRBV28 CASSLVLVAEETQYF
TRBD2 TRBV11-2 CASSLDRGGANTGELFF
. TRBV30 CAWKASGNTIYF
. TRBV19 CASSIGQGVNQPQHF
. TRBV24-1 CATSPREGNQPQHF
TRBD2 TRBV13 CASSSRRLAEETQYF
. TRBV12-3/TRBV12-4 CASKNQGNTEAFF
. TRBV6-1 CASSVGSYEQYF
. TRBV9 CASSVDVDELFF
. TRBV5-1 CASSSEARQSYEQYF
. TRBV20-1 CSARTETNTEAFF
. TRBV30 CAWNPAIGELFF
TRBD1 TRBV12-3/TRBV12-4 CASSLDRGLRFDTGELFF
. TRBV29-1 CSVAPNTEAFF
. TRBV10-3 CAIHSEDSGANVLTF
. TRBV6-1 CARGGTSYDPYEQYF
TRBD1 TRBV7-9 CASSLEGQDRYGYTF
. TRBV5-1 CASSAGQIIGDGYTF
. TRBV6-5 CASSFSRGPLGEQYF
TRBD2 TRBV18 CASSPTGGRSTGELFF
. TRBV4-2 CASSQERGGLEAFF
TRBD1 TRBV27 CASSKDRGYYGYTF
. TRBV13 CASSLGGNQNSPLHF
. TRBV9 CASSGEGAFDEQYF
TRBD1 TRBV6-1 CASSEGQGIREQYF
. TRBV7-8 CASSTVGGGELFF